The rows below give T cell receptor beta chains drawn from one sample of a study of T cells in Graves' hyperthyroidism and ophthalmopathy. TCRdb re-called the multiplex PCR reads through MiXCR, storing one row per CDR3 protein. There are under 300,000 distinct CDR3 sequences in the sample; 13% occur only once, and approximately 7.8% lies in the top ten. Sequences were obtained from blood. The receptors were gathered from a woman aged 25 to 45 with Graves' hyperthyroidism that later progressed to Graves' ophthalmopathy. The CDR3 runs from the conserved cysteine through the conserved F or W. The D gene is left open where the match is weak. Clone size is given for some rows only: seen once, a few or many times, or a class if the clone is expanded.

clone_size: few; d_call: .; v_call: TRBV6-1; j_call: TRBJ1-5; cdr3_length: 14; cdr3_aa: CASQSTYSNQPQHF; cdr3_nt: TGTGCCAGCCAATCGACTTACAGCAATCAGCCCCAGCATTTT
clone_size: few; d_call: .; v_call: TRBV2; j_call: TRBJ2-3; cdr3_length: 14; cdr3_aa: CASSIPDSTDTQYF; cdr3_nt: TGTGCCAGCAGTATCCCTGACAGCACAGATACGCAGTATTTT
clone_size: .; d_call: .; v_call: TRBV3-1; j_call: TRBJ2-5; cdr3_length: 13; cdr3_aa: CASSQSVEETQYF; cdr3_nt: TGTGCCAGCAGCCAATCTGTAGAGGAGACCCAGTACTTC
clone_size: many; d_call: TRBD1; v_call: TRBV11-2; j_call: TRBJ1-1; cdr3_length: 20; cdr3_aa: CASSRKGLQGAVGANTEAFF; cdr3_nt: TGTGCCAGCAGCCGCAAGGGGTTGCAGGGGGCTGTCGGGGCGAACACTGAAGCTTTCTTT
clone_size: .; d_call: .; v_call: TRBV6-2/TRBV6-3; j_call: TRBJ2-5; cdr3_length: 15; cdr3_aa: CASSYSLSVGETQYF; cdr3_nt: TGTGCCAGCAGTTACTCGTTGTCGGTAGGGGAGACCCAGTACTTC
clone_size: many; d_call: .; v_call: TRBV20-1; j_call: TRBJ2-7; cdr3_length: 12; cdr3_aa: CSARPQGYEQYF; cdr3_nt: TGCAGTGCTCGCCCACAGGGTTACGAGCAGTACTTC
clone_size: .; d_call: TRBD2; v_call: TRBV19; j_call: TRBJ2-3; cdr3_length: 14; cdr3_aa: CASSIGSGRDTQYF; cdr3_nt: TGTGCCAGTAGTATCGGAAGCGGGAGGGATACGCAGTATTTT
clone_size: many; d_call: .; v_call: TRBV29-1; j_call: TRBJ2-1; cdr3_length: 14; cdr3_aa: CSVGSRAAYNEQFF; cdr3_nt: TGCAGCGTTGGCTCTAGGGCGGCCTACAATGAGCAGTTCTTC
clone_size: few; d_call: TRBD2; v_call: TRBV7-9; j_call: TRBJ2-3; cdr3_length: 13; cdr3_aa: CASSAILADTQYF; cdr3_nt: TGTGCCAGCAGCGCAATACTAGCGGATACGCAGTATTTT
clone_size: .; d_call: TRBD1; v_call: TRBV5-1; j_call: TRBJ2-7; cdr3_length: 16; cdr3_aa: CASSLTDRGWLYEQYF; cdr3_nt: TGCGCCAGCAGCTTAACCGACAGGGGGTGGCTCTACGAGCAGTACTTC
clone_size: .; d_call: .; v_call: TRBV6-2/TRBV6-3; j_call: TRBJ2-7; cdr3_length: 15; cdr3_aa: CASSVGDPRTYEQYF; cdr3_nt: TGTGCCAGCAGTGTAGGAGACCCGCGAACCTACGAGCAGTACTTC
clone_size: .; d_call: .; v_call: TRBV25-1; j_call: TRBJ2-3; cdr3_length: 15; cdr3_aa: CASSQLELGTDTQYF; cdr3_nt: TGTGCCAGTTCACAACTTGAACTAGGCACAGATACGCAGTATTTT
clone_size: many; d_call: TRBD1; v_call: TRBV12-3/TRBV12-4; j_call: TRBJ2-5; cdr3_length: 13; cdr3_aa: CASSTGTGKTQYF; cdr3_nt: TGTGCCAGCAGTACCGGGACAGGGAAGACCCAGTACTTC
clone_size: few; d_call: .; v_call: TRBV27; j_call: TRBJ2-1; cdr3_length: 15; cdr3_aa: CASSLRGGASNEQFF; cdr3_nt: TGTGCCAGCAGTTTACGCGGGGGCGCTTCCAATGAGCAGTTCTTC
clone_size: many; d_call: .; v_call: TRBV5-1; j_call: TRBJ1-2; cdr3_length: 15; cdr3_aa: CASSTDPGTNYGYTF; cdr3_nt: TGCGCCAGCAGCACGGACCCAGGGACTAACTATGGCTACACCTTC
clone_size: .; d_call: TRBD2; v_call: TRBV4-3; j_call: TRBJ2-2; cdr3_length: 18; cdr3_aa: CASNPRLAGGLGTGELFF; cdr3_nt: TGCGCCAGCAACCCCCGGCTAGCGGGAGGGTTGGGGACCGGGGAGCTGTTTTTT
clone_size: many; d_call: .; v_call: TRBV4-3; j_call: TRBJ2-5; cdr3_length: 16; cdr3_aa: CASSQGDFLGQETQYF; cdr3_nt: TGCGCCAGCAGCCAAGGGGACTTTCTAGGGCAAGAGACCCAGTACTTC
clone_size: many; d_call: .; v_call: TRBV5-8; j_call: TRBJ2-2; cdr3_length: 16; cdr3_aa: CASSLRWTAANRELFF; cdr3_nt: TGTGCCAGCAGCTTGAGGTGGACCGCAGCTAACAGGGAGCTGTTTTTT
clone_size: .; d_call: .; v_call: TRBV6-1; j_call: TRBJ2-5; cdr3_length: 13; cdr3_aa: CASSSRSEETRYF; cdr3_nt: TGTGCCAGCAGCTCCCGCAGCGAAGAGACCCGGTACTTC
clone_size: .; d_call: .; v_call: TRBV27; j_call: TRBJ2-7; cdr3_length: 12; cdr3_aa: CASSSGLPEQYF; cdr3_nt: TGTGCCAGCAGTTCGGGGTTGCCCGAGCAGTACTTC
clone_size: many; d_call: TRBD2; v_call: TRBV4-3; j_call: TRBJ2-7; cdr3_length: 15; cdr3_aa: CASSQELAAGGEQYF; cdr3_nt: TGCGCCAGCAGCCAAGAACTGGCGGCGGGGGGCGAGCAGTACTTC
clone_size: few; d_call: TRBD2; v_call: TRBV9; j_call: TRBJ2-5; cdr3_length: 16; cdr3_aa: CASSVGLAGMAETQYF; cdr3_nt: TGTGCCAGCAGCGTAGGACTAGCGGGAATGGCGGAGACCCAGTACTTC
clone_size: .; d_call: .; v_call: TRBV9; j_call: TRBJ2-6; cdr3_length: 19; cdr3_aa: CASSVGVRDGLSGANVLTF; cdr3_nt: TGTGCCAGCAGCGTAGGAGTGCGGGACGGACTCTCTGGGGCCAACGTCCTGACTTTC
clone_size: many; d_call: .; v_call: TRBV18; j_call: TRBJ1-1; cdr3_length: 15; cdr3_aa: CASSPWGAGNTEAFF; cdr3_nt: TGTGCCAGCTCACCGTGGGGGGCTGGGAACACTGAAGCTTTCTTT
clone_size: many; d_call: TRBD1; v_call: TRBV12-3/TRBV12-4; j_call: TRBJ1-5; cdr3_length: 15; cdr3_aa: CASSFRGQGDQPQHF; cdr3_nt: TGTGCCAGCAGCTTCCGGGGACAGGGGGATCAGCCCCAGCATTTT
clone_size: few; d_call: .; v_call: TRBV6-1; j_call: TRBJ1-3; cdr3_length: 14; cdr3_aa: CASSAQDPARTIYF; cdr3_nt: TGTGCCAGCAGTGCTCAGGACCCGGCCCGCACCATATATTTT
clone_size: many; d_call: .; v_call: TRBV28; j_call: TRBJ1-3; cdr3_length: 14; cdr3_aa: CASRTDRGGYTIYF; cdr3_nt: TGTGCCAGCAGGACGGACAGAGGAGGCTACACCATATATTTT
clone_size: .; d_call: .; v_call: TRBV19; j_call: TRBJ2-1; cdr3_length: 14; cdr3_aa: CASSGGATNNEQFF; cdr3_nt: TGTGCCAGTAGTGGAGGGGCCACAAACAATGAGCAGTTCTTC
clone_size: .; d_call: .; v_call: TRBV19; j_call: TRBJ2-2; cdr3_length: 15; cdr3_aa: CASSIRRDNTGELFF; cdr3_nt: TGTGCCAGTAGTATTCGGCGGGATAACACCGGGGAGCTGTTTTTT
clone_size: many; d_call: .; v_call: TRBV6-1; j_call: TRBJ2-2; cdr3_length: 14; cdr3_aa: CASSGSRGDGELFF; cdr3_nt: TGTGCCAGCAGTGGTAGTCGTGGGGACGGGGAGCTGTTTTTT
clone_size: many; d_call: .; v_call: TRBV7-9; j_call: TRBJ2-7; cdr3_length: 13; cdr3_aa: CASSPRGGYEQYF; cdr3_nt: TGTGCCAGCAGCCCCAGGGGGGGGTACGAGCAGTACTTC
clone_size: few; d_call: .; v_call: TRBV9; j_call: TRBJ2-3; cdr3_length: 14; cdr3_aa: CASSNRGGADTQYF; cdr3_nt: TGTGCCAGCAGCAACAGGGGAGGGGCCGATACGCAGTATTTT
clone_size: .; d_call: TRBD1; v_call: TRBV10-3; j_call: TRBJ1-4; cdr3_length: 14; cdr3_aa: CAIGRDSPNEKLFF; cdr3_nt: TGTGCCATCGGAAGGGACAGTCCTAATGAAAAACTGTTTTTT
clone_size: few; d_call: .; v_call: TRBV11-1; j_call: TRBJ2-7; cdr3_length: 13; cdr3_aa: CASSLAFSYEQYF; cdr3_nt: TGTGCCAGCAGCTTAGCTTTCTCCTACGAGCAGTACTTC
clone_size: few; d_call: .; v_call: TRBV19; j_call: TRBJ1-4; cdr3_length: 15; cdr3_aa: CASSPGRTSNEKLFF; cdr3_nt: TGTGCCAGTAGCCCCGGTAGAACGTCTAATGAAAAACTGTTTTTT
clone_size: many; d_call: TRBD1; v_call: TRBV13; j_call: TRBJ1-5; cdr3_length: 14; cdr3_aa: CASTSGQGVKPQHF; cdr3_nt: TGTGCCAGCACATCCGGGCAGGGGGTTAAGCCCCAGCATTTT
clone_size: few; d_call: .; v_call: TRBV3-1; j_call: TRBJ2-6; cdr3_length: 15; cdr3_aa: CASSQPPPGANVLTF; cdr3_nt: TGTGCCAGCAGCCAACCACCCCCGGGGGCCAACGTCCTGACTTTC
clone_size: many; d_call: .; v_call: TRBV29-1; j_call: TRBJ2-7; cdr3_length: 14; cdr3_aa: CSVEETRSSYEQYF; cdr3_nt: TGCAGCGTTGAAGAGACTCGAAGCTCCTACGAGCAGTACTTC
clone_size: many; d_call: TRBD1; v_call: TRBV6-1; j_call: TRBJ2-2; cdr3_length: 16; cdr3_aa: CASSPTKTGRSGELFF; cdr3_nt: TGTGCCAGCAGCCCAACTAAGACAGGGCGAAGCGGGGAGCTGTTTTTT
clone_size: few; d_call: .; v_call: TRBV19; j_call: TRBJ2-7; cdr3_length: 14; cdr3_aa: CASSTASWNYEQYF; cdr3_nt: TGTGCCAGTAGTACCGCTTCTTGGAACTACGAGCAGTACTTC
clone_size: .; d_call: TRBD2; v_call: TRBV4-1; j_call: TRBJ2-5; cdr3_length: 15; cdr3_aa: CASSRAGALGETQYF; cdr3_nt: TGCGCCAGCAGCCGTGCGGGAGCCCTAGGAGAGACCCAGTACTTC
clone_size: .; d_call: .; v_call: TRBV14; j_call: TRBJ1-2; cdr3_length: 14; cdr3_aa: CASSSLGPNYGYTF; cdr3_nt: TGTGCCAGCAGTTCCCTTGGGCCTAACTATGGCTACACCTTC
clone_size: many; d_call: .; v_call: TRBV20-1; j_call: TRBJ2-7; cdr3_length: 12; cdr3_aa: CSARGGTYEQYF; cdr3_nt: TGCAGTGCTAGAGGAGGGACCTACGAGCAGTACTTC
clone_size: many; d_call: .; v_call: TRBV10-3; j_call: TRBJ2-2; cdr3_length: 11; cdr3_aa: CATRISGELFF; cdr3_nt: TGTGCCACCAGGATTAGCGGGGAGCTGTTTTTT
clone_size: .; d_call: .; v_call: TRBV12-5; j_call: TRBJ2-3; cdr3_length: 13; cdr3_aa: CASERSSTDTQYF; cdr3_nt: TGTGCTAGCGAGAGGAGTAGCACAGATACGCAGTATTTT
clone_size: .; d_call: .; v_call: TRBV4-3; j_call: TRBJ2-2; cdr3_length: 16; cdr3_aa: CASSPYSGINTGELFF; cdr3_nt: TGCGCCAGCAGCCCCTATAGCGGAATTAACACCGGGGAGCTGTTTTTT
clone_size: .; d_call: TRBD2; v_call: TRBV12-3/TRBV12-4; j_call: TRBJ2-1; cdr3_length: 15; cdr3_aa: CTSSSSGSAYNEQFF; cdr3_nt: TGTACCAGCAGTTCTAGCGGTTCCGCCTACAATGAGCAGTTCTTC